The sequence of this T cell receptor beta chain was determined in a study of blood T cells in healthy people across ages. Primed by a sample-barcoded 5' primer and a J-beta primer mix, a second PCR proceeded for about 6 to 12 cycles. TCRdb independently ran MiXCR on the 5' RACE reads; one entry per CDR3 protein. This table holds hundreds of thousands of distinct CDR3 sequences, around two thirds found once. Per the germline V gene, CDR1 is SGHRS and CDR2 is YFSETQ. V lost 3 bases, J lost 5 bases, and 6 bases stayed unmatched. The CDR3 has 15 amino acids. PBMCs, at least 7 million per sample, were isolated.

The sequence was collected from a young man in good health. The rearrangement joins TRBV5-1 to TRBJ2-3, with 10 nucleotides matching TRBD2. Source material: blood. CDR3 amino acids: CASSSRTSGLDTQYF. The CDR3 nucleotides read TGCGCCAGCAGCTCCCGGACTAGCGGATTAGATACGCAGTATTTT. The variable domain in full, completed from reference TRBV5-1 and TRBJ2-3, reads KAGVTQTPRYLIKTRGQQVTLSCSPISGHRSVSWYQQTPGQGLQFLFEYFSETQRNKGNFPGRFSGRQFSNSRSEMNVSTLELGDSALYLCASSSRTSGLDTQYFGPGTRLTVL.